Below, 10 T cell receptor beta chains from the same sample are listed, as sequenced in a study of blood T cell repertoires in COVID-19. Sequencing was performed with immunoSEQ multiplex PCR; in TCRdb, only in-frame clones are kept and a portion is missing. Of a few hundred thousand clones in the sample, 80% to 85% were seen once. The sequenced sample was PBMCs or T cells enriched from blood (not recorded which). The origin of the receptors is a woman aged 45-60 years who had recovered from COVID-19.

V gene TRBV5-1 combines with J gene TRBJ1-1; 7 nucleotides agree with TRBD1. V gave up 2 bases and J gave up 4 bases; unmatched junction bases: 8. The CDR3 has 15 amino acids. Germline CDR1 and CDR2: SGHRS and YFSETQ. The CDR3 DNA reads TGCGCCAGCAGCTTCGATACCGCAGGGGGCACTGAAGCTTTCTTT. Amino acid sequence: CASSFDTAGGTEAFF.

This clone was recorded only once. J is TRBJ2-1 and V is TRBV6-2 or TRBV6-3, with 9 bases that match TRBD1. Germline trimming cut 0 bases from V and 8 bases from J; bases unmatched to any gene: 8. CDR3 length: 16 residues. Germline CDR1 is MNHEY and CDR2 is SVGEGT. This CDR3 reads CASSYSIRTGVYEQFF. CDR3 coding DNA: TGTGCCAGCAGTTACTCGATTCGGACAGGGGTGTATGAGCAGTTCTTC.

The V call is TRBV19, the J call TRBJ2-7; D unclear. Germline V gives CDR1 LNHDA, CDR2 SQIVND (reference sequence). The CDR3 has 15 residues. Trimming left V 5 bases short and J 0 bases short, with 14 bases between. CDR3 loop: CASSDLGLGSYEQYF. CDR3 nucleotide sequence: TGTGCCAGTAGTGACCTAGGATTGGGCTCCTACGAGCAGTACTTC.

The chain uses TRBV11-3 and TRBJ2-7; D call uncertain. Per the germline V gene, CDR1 is SGHNT and CDR2 is YENEEA. The CDR3 extends over 11 amino acids. V lost 5 bases and J lost 7, with 9 bases in between. The CDR3, as DNA: TGTGCCAGCAGCGTCACATGGGAGCAGTACTTC. Protein sequence: CASSVTWEQYF.

V usage is TRBV5-1 and J usage is TRBJ2-1, with TRBD2 matching 10 bases. The length of the CDR3 is 18 residues. Germline values: CDR1 SGHRS, CDR2 YFSETQ. V trimming: 4 bases; J trimming: 0 bases; junction bases outside the gene matches: 10. The CDR3 reads CASSRALAGDSSYNEQFF. CDR3 in DNA: TGCGCCAGCAGCCGAGCTCTAGCGGGGGATAGCTCCTACAATGAGCAGTTCTTC.

The genes are TRBV11-1 and TRBJ2-7; 10 bases align to TRBD1. With V trimmed by 4 bases and J by 2 bases, 5 bases remained unmatched. Per germline, CDR1 SGHAT and CDR2 FQDESV (reference sequence). The CDR3 runs to 15 residues. The CDR3 spells CASSSTDRGPYEQYF. The CDR3 nucleotides are TGTGCCAGCAGCTCAACCGACAGGGGGCCCTACGAGCAGTACTTC.

In DNA form, the CDR3 reads TGTGCCTGGGTTAGCTCCTACGAGCAGTACTTC. Encoded protein: CAWVSSYEQYF. The rearrangement links TRBV30 to TRBJ2-7; D is ambiguous. V was cut by 5 bases and J by 0 bases, with 5 bases left in between. Germline V gene data show CDR1 as GTSNPN and CDR2 as SVGIG (reference sequence). The length of the CDR3 is 11 residues.

The chain recombines TRBV6-5 with TRBJ1-2; 7 bases agree with TRBD1. Unmatched junction bases numbered 10, after V lost 4 bases and J lost 2 bases. The CDR3 contains 16 residues. Germline values: CDR1 MNHEY, CDR2 SVGAGI. CDR3 residues: CASSSNPTGPNYGYTF. The CDR3 nucleotides are TGTGCCAGCAGTTCTAACCCGACAGGGCCCAACTATGGCTACACCTTC.

This clone was recorded a few times. The V and J genes are TRBV30 and TRBJ1-1; the D gene is possibly TRBD1 (5 bases). Trimming took 4 bases from V and 6 from J, leaving 18 bases between them. Germline V gene lookup returns CDR1 GTSNPN and CDR2 SVGIG (reference sequence). The CDR3 has 14 residues. The CDR3 DNA reads as TGTGCCTGGAAGGGTCGGGGGTTATCCGCTGAAGCTTTCTTT. Protein product: CAWKGRGLSAEAFF.

The chain joins TRBV7-2 to TRBJ2-1, with 7 bases that match TRBD1. The CDR3 is 12 amino acids. The germline CDR1 and CDR2 sequences are SGHTA and FQGNSA. J lost 15 bases, V lost 5 bases, and 10 bases had no gene match. The CDR3 bases are TGTGCCAGCAGCACCGTGACAGGGTATGGGTTCTTC. It encodes CASSTVTGYGFF.